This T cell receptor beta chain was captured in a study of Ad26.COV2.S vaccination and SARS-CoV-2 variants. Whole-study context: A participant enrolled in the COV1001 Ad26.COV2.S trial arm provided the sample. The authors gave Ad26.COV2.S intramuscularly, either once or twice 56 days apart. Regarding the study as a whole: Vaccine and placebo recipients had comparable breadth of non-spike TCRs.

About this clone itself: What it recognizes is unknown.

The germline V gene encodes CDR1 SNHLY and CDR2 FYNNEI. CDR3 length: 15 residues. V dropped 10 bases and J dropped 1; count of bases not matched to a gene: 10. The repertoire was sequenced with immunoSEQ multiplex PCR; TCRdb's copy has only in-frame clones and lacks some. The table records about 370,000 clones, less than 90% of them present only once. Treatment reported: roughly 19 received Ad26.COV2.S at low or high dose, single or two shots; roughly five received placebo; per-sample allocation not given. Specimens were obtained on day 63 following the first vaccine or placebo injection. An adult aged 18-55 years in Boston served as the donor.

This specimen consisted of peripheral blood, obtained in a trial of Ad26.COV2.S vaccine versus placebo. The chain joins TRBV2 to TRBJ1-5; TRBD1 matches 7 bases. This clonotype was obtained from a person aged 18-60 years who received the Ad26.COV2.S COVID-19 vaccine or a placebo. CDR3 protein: CATTPGGGSNQPQHF. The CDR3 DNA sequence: TGTGCCACTACTCCAGGGGGAGGGAGCAATCAGCCCCAGCATTTT.